The entry below gives a single T cell receptor beta chain sequence along with its context. The record originates from a study of blood T cell repertoires in COVID-19. Study-level information: The origin of the acute and convalescent COVID-19 samples was the United States, Italy and Spain. Nucleic acid was either cDNA or gDNA, and it came from T cells, B-cell-depleted T cells, or PBMCs.

CDR1 is MNHEY and CDR2 is SMNVEV in the germline V gene (reference sequence). V was pared by 6 bases and J by 6 bases, with 13 bases of the junction left unmatched. This CDR3 has 16 residues. As processed by the authors: Reference gene primer amplification in the assay estimated nucleated cell counts. TCRdb's table, derived via immunoSEQ multiplex PCR, lists solely in-frame clones and lacks some. The DNA was the basis for D and trimming; V, J and clone size are from that table. The data show approximately 50,000 clones, over 80% seen once. This receptor was taken from a human donor in a cohort sampled during active COVID-19. The chain couples TRBV27 to TRBJ2-7; the match to TRBD2 covers 11 bases. The sequenced material came from peripheral blood. The CDR3 protein is CASSLLLAGGLGEQYF. CDR3 DNA sequence: TGTGCCAGCAGCCTCCTTCTAGCGGGAGGTCTCGGCGAGCAGTACTTC.